A selection of T cell receptor beta chains follows, all from one sample in a study of PD-L1 blockade in urothelial cancer. Profiled with immunoSEQ multiplex PCR; TCRdb holds only in-frame clones, not every one. The sample contains around 40,000 clones, about 83% of which appear only once. The material was PBMCs, obtained around atezolizumab (anti-PD-L1) treatment. Source of these receptors: a man in his 60s with urothelial cancer. CDR3s include the opening cysteine and the closing phenylalanine or tryptophan. D genes are given only for firm matches. A row's size may be missing; if present it is once, few, many or a size class.

size	D	V	J	DNA	CDR3
-	-	TRBV6-1	TRBJ2-1	TGTGTCCTCCGCGGCTCCTACAATGAGCAGTTCTTC	CVLRGSYNEQFF
once	-	TRBV5-1	TRBJ2-3	TGCGCCAGCAGCCCCTCCCCTTTAGCAGTCACAGATACGCAGTATTTT	CASSPSPLAVTDTQYF
-	TRBD1	TRBV11-3	TRBJ2-7	TGTGCCAGCAGCAAGACCGGGACAGCCTACGAGCAGTACTTC	CASSKTGTAYEQYF
-	-	TRBV7-2	TRBJ2-2	TGTGCCAGCAGCCCGCGCACCGGGGAGCTGTTTTTT	CASSPRTGELFF
few	TRBD2	TRBV5-1	TRBJ2-3	TGCGCCAGCAGCTTGCGGGCGGGAGGGACAGATACGCAGTATTTT	CASSLRAGGTDTQYF
once	-	TRBV5-1	TRBJ2-5	TGCGCCAGCAGCTCGGGCGCCGGAGGGCAAGAGACCCAGTACTTC	CASSSGAGGQETQYF
few	TRBD2	TRBV28	TRBJ2-7	TGTGCCAGCAGTTTCCCGGGGGGGGCCTACGAGCAGTACTTC	CASSFPGGAYEQYF
-	TRBD1	TRBV5-1	TRBJ1-2	TGCGCCAGCAGCCCAGTTCAGGGGGACGGCCCGAACTATGGCTACACCTTC	CASSPVQGDGPNYGYTF
-	TRBD2	TRBV29-1	TRBJ2-2	TGCAGCGTAAGGATAGTAGGGAGGGGTGCCACCGGGGAGCTGTTTTTT	CSVRIVGRGATGELFF
once	-	TRBV28	TRBJ1-5	TGTGCCAGCAGTTTGACAGGTAATAGCAATCAGCCCCAGCATTTT	CASSLTGNSNQPQHF
-	-	TRBV7-9	TRBJ2-7	TGTGCCAGCAGCTTAGCGGGGGCCCACGAGCAGTACTTC	CASSLAGAHEQYF
-	-	TRBV12-5	TRBJ1-5	TGTGCTAGTGGTTTGGAGACTCAGGGTGGTAGGGGCAATCAGCCCCAGCATTTT	CASGLETQGGRGNQPQHF
-	TRBD2	TRBV6-5	TRBJ2-1	TGTGCCAGCGTTATAGCGGGAGGGGGCTACAATGAGCAGTTCTTC	CASVIAGGGYNEQFF
-	-	TRBV12-2	TRBJ2-1	TGTGCAAGTCGCTTAACCGGACAGGGGGCGACCTACAATGAGCAGTTCTTC	CASRLTGQGATYNEQFF
-	-	TRBV27	TRBJ2-5	TGTGCCAGCAGACCGACAGGCCGAGACCAAGAGACCCAGTACTTC	CASRPTGRDQETQYF
few	-	TRBV6-6	TRBJ2-4	TGTGCCAGCAGTTACGATGGGGGCAAAGACATTCAGTACTTC	CASSYDGGKDIQYF
-	TRBD1	TRBV7-2	TRBJ1-4	TGTGCCAGCAGCTTAGGGTCAGGGGGTAGGGCACTGTTTTTT	CASSLGSGGRALFF
-	TRBD1	TRBV30	TRBJ1-2	TGTGCCTGGAGGACAGGGACTAACTATGGCTACACCTTC	CAWRTGTNYGYTF
-	TRBD2	TRBV19	TRBJ2-3	TGTGCCAGTAGTATTGGCTTCGGCGGGGGGACAGATACGCAGTATTTT	CASSIGFGGGTDTQYF